This TCR beta chain was profiled in a study of beta chain features in type 1 diabetes (dated by TCRdb to 2016 to 2018). As for the study more broadly: Mean age, gender distribution, total cell number and subset yield were not different between patients and healthy donors. A total of 90 million to 140 million sorted cells were examined across all samples, and RNA yield correlated strongly with the number of cells per subset. The study compared TCRB repertoires of sorted circulating CD4+ T cell subsets between recently diagnosed type 1 diabetes patients and matched healthy donors. Regulatory and stem cell-like memory subsets were isolated from only 8 patients and roughly eight healthy donors, whereas naive and central memory subsets came from all 30 or so donors.

A note on this clone: What this receptor recognizes is not known. No base quality information exists; no much larger clone differs at one position.

Each donor gave one peripheral blood draw, approximately 0.11 L on average, collected into heparinised tubes. A BD FACSAria II and a panel including CD45RO, CCR7, CD25, CD127, CD95 and CD27 were used to sort naive, central memory, regulatory and stem cell-like memory CD4+ T cells. A purity above 95% was achieved for all sorted populations. PBMCs were isolated immediately by Lymphoprep density gradient centrifugation and stained directly without culture. Samples were stained and sorted in pairs, with one healthy donor and one patient per experiment, so that batch effects were minimized. The entire amount of isolated RNA was reverse transcribed using the High Capacity cDNA Reverse Transcription Kit, so the sequenced TCRB transcripts were expressed ones. Deep immunoSEQ sequencing was applied to naive, central memory and regulatory T cell samples, giving an average of roughly 3.5 million total reads per sample. After sorted cells were lysed in RLT buffer, RNA was extracted with DNase-treated RNeasy Micro or Mini kits, with the choice depending on cell number. Each cell subset was processed separately to prevent cross-contamination, with patient and healthy donor samples processed together. Using the immunoSEQ multiplex PCR, TCRB sequences were amplified from cDNA into 87-bp fragments spanning the CDR3 region. The amplicons were sequenced using the Illumina HiSeq platform. As for how the authors treated the data: PCR bias was corrected computationally using synthetic template baselines, and reads within Hamming distance 2 were collapsed, with unmergeable singletons discarded. By aligning reads against IMGT, V, D and J genes, CDR3 length, and insertions or deletions at six rearrangement sites were assigned. Clonotype counts were normalized to sorted cell number within each subset before computing true diversity and Gini coefficients with the tcR R package. The overlap coefficient, calculated on TCRB nucleotide sequences, was used to quantify repertoire sharing. Out-of-frame TCRB sequences from naive cells were analyzed to stand in for the pre-selection repertoire. In its TCRdb copy, this immuneACCESS table keeps in-frame sequences only and misses some clones. Where compared with another copy, unresolved V genes explain less than half of these, and the others have no known cause. The DNA gave D and trimming, while V, J and clone size come from that table. Within this sample are approximately 270,000 clones, with around an eighth of them counted one time only. Clones ranked in the top ten supply 0.017% of the sample.

The CDR3 goes from the cysteine to the phenylalanine over 14 residues. Kept here is only the CDR3 DNA, which spans 42 bases and is read in frame from base 1. The CDR1 and CDR2 encoded by the germline V gene (reference sequence) are LNHDA and SQIVND. V ends up 7 bases short and J 6 bases short, with an unmatched junction base count of 5. The investigation overall reported the following: Because cDNA rather than genomic DNA was sequenced, highly expressing activated cells could have been over-represented, although no difference in activation and CD3 levels was found between groups. In all four CD4+ subsets, TCRB CDR3 length was moderately but significantly shorter in type 1 diabetes patients. At VDJ recombination sites, type 1 diabetes patients had fewer insertions and more deleted nucleotides, which implies abnormalities in thymic rearrangement. Naive, central memory and regulatory TCRB repertoires appeared to be more similar among patients than among healthy donors. Only small numbers of individuals were included in the HLA sub-analyses, which left unresolved whether HLA type had any influence on TCRB rearrangement. Shorter templates might have been favored by PCR, but patient and control samples were amplified and corrected together, so both groups would have been affected equally by any skew.

The chain is encoded by TRBV19 joined to TRBJ2-1, with TRBD2 identical over 11 junction bases. What was sequenced was naive CD4+ T cells from blood. Reading the label with the study, this specimen's cell subset or site is: true naive CD4+ T cells. The TCR originated in a man aged 30 to 45 with type 1 diabetes. The CDR3 region: CASIAGGPGNEQFF. The DNA sequence reads TGTGCCAGTATAGCGGGAGGGCCCGGCAATGAGCAGTTCTTC.